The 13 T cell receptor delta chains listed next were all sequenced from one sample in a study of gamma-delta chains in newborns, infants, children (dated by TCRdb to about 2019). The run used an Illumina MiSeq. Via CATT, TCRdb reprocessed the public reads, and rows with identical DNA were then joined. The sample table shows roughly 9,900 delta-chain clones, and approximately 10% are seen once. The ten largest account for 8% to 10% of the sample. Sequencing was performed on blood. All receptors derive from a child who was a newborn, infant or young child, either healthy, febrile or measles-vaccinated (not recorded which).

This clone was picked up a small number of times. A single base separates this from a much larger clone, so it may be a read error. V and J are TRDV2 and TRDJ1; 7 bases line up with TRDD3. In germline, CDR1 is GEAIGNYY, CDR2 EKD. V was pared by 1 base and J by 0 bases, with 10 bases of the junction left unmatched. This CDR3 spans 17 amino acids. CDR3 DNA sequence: TGTGCCTGTGACACTCTCCCTACTGGGGATGACACCGATAAACTCATCTTT. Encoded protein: CACDTLPTGDDTDKLIF.

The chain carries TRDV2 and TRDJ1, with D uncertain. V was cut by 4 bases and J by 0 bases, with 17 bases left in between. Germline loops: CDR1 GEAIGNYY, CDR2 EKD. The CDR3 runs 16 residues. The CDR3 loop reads CACDPLRRLYTDKLIF. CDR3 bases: TGTGCCTGTGATCCCCTCCGCCGGCTTTACACCGATAAACTCATCTTT.

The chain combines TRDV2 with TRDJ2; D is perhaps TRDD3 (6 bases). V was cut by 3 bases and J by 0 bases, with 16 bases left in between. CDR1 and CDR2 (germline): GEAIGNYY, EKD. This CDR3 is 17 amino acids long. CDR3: CACDPIRRVALTAQLFF. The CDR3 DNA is TGTGCCTGTGACCCGATACGACGGGTAGCTTTGACAGCACAACTCTTCTTT.

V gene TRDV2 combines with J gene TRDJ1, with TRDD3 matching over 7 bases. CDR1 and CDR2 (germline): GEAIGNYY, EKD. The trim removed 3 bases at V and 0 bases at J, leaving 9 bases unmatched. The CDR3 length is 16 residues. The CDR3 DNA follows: TGTGCCTGTGACGCCGTTGGGGGAACGTACACCGATAAACTCATCTTT. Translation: CACDAVGGTYTDKLIF.

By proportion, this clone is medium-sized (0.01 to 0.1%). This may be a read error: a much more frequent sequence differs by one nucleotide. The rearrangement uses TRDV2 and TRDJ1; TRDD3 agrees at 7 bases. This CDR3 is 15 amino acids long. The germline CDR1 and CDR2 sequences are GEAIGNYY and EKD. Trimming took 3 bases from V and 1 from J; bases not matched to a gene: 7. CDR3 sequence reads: CACDPLGPLTDKLIF. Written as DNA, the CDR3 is TGTGCCTGTGACCCACTGGGGCCCCTCACCGATAAACTCATCTTT.

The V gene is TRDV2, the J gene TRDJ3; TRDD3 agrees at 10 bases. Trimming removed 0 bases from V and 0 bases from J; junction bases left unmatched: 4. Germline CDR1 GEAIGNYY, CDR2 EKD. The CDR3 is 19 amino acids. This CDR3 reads CACDTVVGDTSWDTRQMFF. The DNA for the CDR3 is TGTGCCTGTGACACCGTTGTGGGGGATACCTCCTGGGACACCCGACAGATGTTTTTC.

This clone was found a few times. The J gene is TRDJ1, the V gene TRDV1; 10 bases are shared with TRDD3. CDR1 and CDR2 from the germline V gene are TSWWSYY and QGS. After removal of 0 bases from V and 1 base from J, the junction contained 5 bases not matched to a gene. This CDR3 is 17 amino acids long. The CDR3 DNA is TGTGCTCTTGGGGAACTTGGCACTGGGGGATCCACCGATAAACTCATCTTT. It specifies CALGELGTGGSTDKLIF.

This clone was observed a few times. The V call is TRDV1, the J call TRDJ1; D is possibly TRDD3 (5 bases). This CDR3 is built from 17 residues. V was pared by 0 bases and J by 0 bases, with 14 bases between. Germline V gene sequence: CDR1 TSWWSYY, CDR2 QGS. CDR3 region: CALGELCERGYTDKLIF. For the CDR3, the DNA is TGTGCTCTTGGGGAACTATGCGAGAGGGGGTACACCGATAAACTCATCTTT.

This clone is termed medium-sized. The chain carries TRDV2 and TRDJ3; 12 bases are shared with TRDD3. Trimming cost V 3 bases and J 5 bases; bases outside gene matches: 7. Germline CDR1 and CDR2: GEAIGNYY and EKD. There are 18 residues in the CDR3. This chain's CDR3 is CACDLLGDTDGDTRQMFF. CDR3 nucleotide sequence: TGTGCCTGTGACCTTCTGGGGGATACGGACGGGGACACCCGACAGATGTTTTTC.

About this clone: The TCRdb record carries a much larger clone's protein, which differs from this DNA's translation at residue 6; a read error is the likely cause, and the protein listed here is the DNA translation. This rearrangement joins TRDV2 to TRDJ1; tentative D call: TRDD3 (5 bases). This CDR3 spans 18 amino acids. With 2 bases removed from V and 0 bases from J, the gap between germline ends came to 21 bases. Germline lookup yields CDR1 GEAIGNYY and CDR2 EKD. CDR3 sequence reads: CACDISRNTPKYTDKLIF. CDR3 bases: TGTGCCTGTGACATATCAAGGAATACGCCTAAGTACACCGATAAACTCATCTTT.

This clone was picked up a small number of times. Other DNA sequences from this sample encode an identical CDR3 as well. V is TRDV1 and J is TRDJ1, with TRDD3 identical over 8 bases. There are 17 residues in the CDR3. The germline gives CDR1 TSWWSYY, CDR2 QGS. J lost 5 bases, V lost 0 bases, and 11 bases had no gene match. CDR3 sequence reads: CALGELWDTPLSDKLIF. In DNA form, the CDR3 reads TGTGCTCTTGGGGAACTTTGGGATACGCCTCTGTCTGATAAACTCATCTTT.

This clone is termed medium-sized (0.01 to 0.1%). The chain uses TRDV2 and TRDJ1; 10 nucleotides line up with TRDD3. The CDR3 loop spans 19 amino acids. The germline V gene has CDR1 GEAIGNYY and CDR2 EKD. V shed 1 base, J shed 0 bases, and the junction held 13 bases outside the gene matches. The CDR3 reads CACDTLTGGSPKYTDKLIF. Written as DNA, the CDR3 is TGTGCCTGTGACACTCTCACTGGGGGATCGCCGAAGTACACCGATAAACTCATCTTT.

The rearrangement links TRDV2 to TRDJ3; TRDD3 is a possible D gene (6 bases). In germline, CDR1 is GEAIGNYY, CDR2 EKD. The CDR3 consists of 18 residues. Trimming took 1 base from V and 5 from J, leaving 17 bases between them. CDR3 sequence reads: CACDTATGKGRDTRQMFF. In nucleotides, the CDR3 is TGTGCCTGTGACACAGCGACTGGGAAGGGCCGGGACACCCGACAGATGTTTTTC.